The source of this T cell receptor (beta chain) is a study of T cell responses to AZD1222 COVID-19 vaccine. For the study at large: Second doses were pooled across both intervals (about 4 or about 12 weeks). Study-level findings and limits: Baseline testing showed seropositivity in only six AZD1222 recipients. Sampling captured repertoires only after the peak T cell response. Females outnumbered males among donors, who were mostly white British; clonal diversity was possibly underestimated.

This clone was seen only once. No antigen is known for it. Method: immunoSEQ multiplex PCR; TCRdb's copy keeps in-frame clones and lacks some. Of more than 140,000 clones listed, about 90% were seen once; the top ten hold about 5%. The sequencing used peripheral blood, collected on day 0 of AZD1222 vaccination. The TCR sequence derives from an adult in good health.

The CDR3, as DNA: TGTGCCATCAGGGAACAGGGATCCTCCTCCTACAATGAGCAGTTCTTC. Amino acids: CAIREQGSSSYNEQFF. The chain employs TRBV10-3 and TRBJ2-1; D possibly corresponds to TRBD1 (6 bases). The CDR3 is 16 amino acids. Trimming shortened V by 6 bases and J by 0 bases, and 15 bases separated the two germline ends. Per the germline V gene, CDR1 is ENHRY and CDR2 is SYGVKD.